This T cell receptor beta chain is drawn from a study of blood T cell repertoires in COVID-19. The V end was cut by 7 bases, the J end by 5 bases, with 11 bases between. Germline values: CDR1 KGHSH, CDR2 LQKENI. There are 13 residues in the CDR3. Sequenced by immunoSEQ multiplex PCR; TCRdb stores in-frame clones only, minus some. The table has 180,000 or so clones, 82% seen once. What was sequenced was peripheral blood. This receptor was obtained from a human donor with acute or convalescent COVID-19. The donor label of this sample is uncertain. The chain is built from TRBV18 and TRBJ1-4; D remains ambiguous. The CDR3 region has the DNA TGTGCCAGCTGTAGAGCGGGGAATGAAAAACTGTTTTTT. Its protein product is CASCRAGNEKLFF. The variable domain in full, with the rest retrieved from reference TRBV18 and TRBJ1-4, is NAGVMQNPRHLVRRRGQEARLRCSPMKGHSHVYWYRQLPEEGLKFMVYLQKENIIDESGMPKERFSAEFPKEGPSILRIQQVVRGDSAAYFCASCRAGNEKLFFGSGTQLSVL.